The subject of this entry is one T cell receptor beta chain. The antigen is undetermined. Survey level was the resolution at which the v3.0 immunoSEQ assay ran. TCRdb's copy holds only in-frame clones and misses some; the assay was immunoSEQ multiplex PCR. Seen here are about 43,000 clones, about 94% observed once, and the top ten hold approximately 2%. Each contributor possessed a minimum of one pre-ART and a minimum of two post-ART PBMC samples. This entry comes from a study of long-term antiretroviral therapy in people with HIV. Regarding the study as a whole: The clones with expansion before ART were dominant in the repertoire at all time points. Among HIV repertoires, CDR3 length ranges were narrower than those of controls.

The sequenced sample was unsorted PBMCs, obtained 9.2 years after starting antiretroviral therapy. The receptor's source is a man aged 30 to 39 with HIV.

The DNA for the CDR3 is TGTGCCAGCAGGACAGGCCAAGAGACCCAGTACTTC. It yields the protein CASRTGQETQYF. The chain is built from TRBV6-5 and TRBJ2-5, with D possibly TRBD1 on 6 matching bases. From germline, CDR1 is MNHEY and CDR2 SVGAGI. The CDR3 consists of 12 residues. Between the trimmed V and J ends, which lost 6 bases and 1 base, there was a span of 6 bases.